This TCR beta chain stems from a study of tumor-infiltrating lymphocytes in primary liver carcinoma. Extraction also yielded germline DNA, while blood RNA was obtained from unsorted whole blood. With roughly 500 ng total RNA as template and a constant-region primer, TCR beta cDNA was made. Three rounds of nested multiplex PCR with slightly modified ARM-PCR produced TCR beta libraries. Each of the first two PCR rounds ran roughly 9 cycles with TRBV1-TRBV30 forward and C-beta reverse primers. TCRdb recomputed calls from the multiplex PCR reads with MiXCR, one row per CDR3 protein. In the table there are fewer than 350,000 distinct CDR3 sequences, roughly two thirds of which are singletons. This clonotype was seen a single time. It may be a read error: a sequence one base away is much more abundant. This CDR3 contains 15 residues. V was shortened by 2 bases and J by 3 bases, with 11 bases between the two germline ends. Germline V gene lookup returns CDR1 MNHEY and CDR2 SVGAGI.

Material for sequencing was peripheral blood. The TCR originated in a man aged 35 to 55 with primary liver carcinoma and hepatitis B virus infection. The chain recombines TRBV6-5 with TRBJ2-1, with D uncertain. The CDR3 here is CASSYPRTLYNEQFF. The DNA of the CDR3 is TGTGCCAGCAGTTACCCGCGCACCCTCTACAATGAGCAGTTCTTC.